This T cell receptor beta chain was sequenced in a study of T cell responses to AZD1222 COVID-19 vaccine. Points from the study as a whole: Sampled repertoires all dated from after the peak T cell response.

Of note for this clone: Its antigen is currently unknown.

This CDR3 comprises 15 residues. Trimming removed 3 bases at V and 8 bases at J, with 14 bases between. Per germline, CDR1 MDHEN and CDR2 SYDVKM. Sequenced by immunoSEQ multiplex PCR; TCRdb stores in-frame clones only, minus some. The table shows some 160,000 clones, with just under 95% occurring only once. The clonotype was recovered from an adult in good health. Sequencing used peripheral blood, obtained on day 0 of AZD1222 vaccination. V is TRBV28 and J is TRBJ2-6; D possibly corresponds to TRBD2 (6 bases). This chain's CDR3 is CASSFWGEKTNVLTF. The DNA of the CDR3 is TGTGCCAGCAGTTTCTGGGGGGAAAAAACCAACGTCCTGACTTTC. Based on the CDR3 plus reference TRBV28 and TRBJ2-6, the full variable domain is DVKVTQSSRYLVKRTGEKVFLECVQDMDHENMFWYRQDPGLGLRLIYFSYDVKMKEKGDIPEGYSVSREKKERFSLILESASTNQTSMYLCASSFWGEKTNVLTFGAGSRLTVL.